The 16 T cell receptor beta chains below were found in one sample sequenced in a study of Ad26.COV2.S vaccination and SARS-CoV-2 variants. Method: immunoSEQ multiplex PCR; TCRdb's copy keeps in-frame clones and lacks some. Of about 400,000 clones in the sample, 83% are singletons; the top ten hold around 7%. Documented treatment: roughly 18 received Ad26.COV2.S at low or high dose, single or two shots; five or six received placebo; per-sample allocation not given. At day 63 after the first vaccine or placebo injection, samples were drawn. This material consisted of peripheral blood, taken in a trial of Ad26.COV2.S vaccine versus placebo. These TCRs come from a person aged 18 to 59 who received the Ad26.COV2.S COVID-19 vaccine or a placebo.

V and J are TRBV5-1 and TRBJ2-1; D call uncertain. The V end was cut by 2 bases, the J end by 6 bases, with 9 bases between. The germline gives CDR1 SGHRS, CDR2 YFSETQ. The CDR3 has 13 residues. CDR3 protein: CASSFKKGNEQFF. In nucleotides, the CDR3 is TGCGCCAGCAGCTTCAAAAAGGGCAATGAGCAGTTCTTC. The complete variable domain, with remaining parts taken from reference TRBV5-1 and TRBJ2-1, reads KAGVTQTPRYLIKTRGQQVTLSCSPISGHRSVSWYQQTPGQGLQFLFEYFSETQRNKGNFPGRFSGRQFSNSRSEMNVSTLELGDSALYLCASSFKKGNEQFFGPGTRLTVL.

The genes are TRBV4-3 and TRBJ2-5, with D tentatively TRBD2 (5 bases). Looked up from germline, CDR1 is LGHNA and CDR2 is YSLEER. With 1 base removed from V and 3 bases from J, the gap between germline ends came to 12 bases. The CDR3 covers 15 residues. CDR3 sequence: CASSQGRYGEETQYF. The CDR3 bases are TGCGCCAGCAGCCAAGGGAGATACGGGGAAGAGACCCAGTACTTC.

This clone was detected a few times. The V call is TRBV19, the J call TRBJ2-7; a weak D match, TRBD1 (5 bases). CDR3 length: 16 residues. Germline loops: CDR1 LNHDA, CDR2 SQIVND (reference sequence). The germline V and J ends were trimmed by 5 bases and 4 bases, with 21 bases remaining between them. CDR3 nucleotide sequence: TGTGCCAGTAGTGATTACTCCGGACCCCGACAGTACGAGCAGTACTTC. It encodes CASSDYSGPRQYEQYF. The full variable domain, its missing parts supplied by reference TRBV19 and TRBJ2-7, is DGGITQSPKYLFRKEGQNVTLSCEQNLNHDAMYWYRQDPGQGLRLIYYSQIVNDFQKGDIAEGYSVSREKKESFPLTVTSAQKNPTAFYLCASSDYSGPRQYEQYFGPGTRLTVT.

This rearrangement joins TRBV11-2 to TRBJ1-2; D call uncertain. Per germline, CDR1 SGHAT and CDR2 FQNNGV. V was cut by 1 base and J by 2 bases, with 8 bases left in between. CDR3 size: 14 residues. CDR3 protein: CASSLGGRNYGYTF. The CDR3 bases are TGTGCCAGCAGCTTAGGTGGCAGGAACTATGGCTACACCTTC.

This sequence joins TRBV10-3 and TRBJ2-3; 8 bases are a match to TRBD2. This CDR3 has 15 amino acids. The V gene end was trimmed by 6 bases and the J gene end by 3 bases; junction bases not matched to a gene: 8. Germline CDR1 ENHRY, CDR2 SYGVKD. The CDR3 loop reads CAISAGTSPTDTQYF. The CDR3 DNA sequence: TGTGCCATCAGCGCCGGGACTAGTCCAACAGATACGCAGTATTTT.

The J gene is TRBJ2-5, the V gene TRBV5-1; a possible D gene is TRBD2 (5 bases). CDR1 SGHRS and CDR2 YFSETQ come from the germline V gene. V lost 0 bases and J 7 bases, leaving 10 bases between the germline ends. The CDR3 contains 13 residues. The CDR3 region has the DNA TGCGCCAGCAGCTTGGAGGAGGAAGGGACCCAGTACTTC. Residues: CASSLEEEGTQYF.

The chain recombines TRBV7-3 with TRBJ2-1; D gene uncertain. This CDR3 region has 14 residues. CDR1 is SGHTA, CDR2 FQGTGA, per germline. The V gene lost 5 bases and the J gene lost 6 bases, with 14 bases spanning the gap. The CDR3 spells CASSPPGARNEQFF. In DNA form, the CDR3 reads TGTGCCAGCAGCCCGCCAGGTGCTCGCAATGAGCAGTTCTTC. Full variable domain (rest looked up from reference TRBV7-3 and TRBJ2-1): GAGVSQTPSNKVTEKGKYVELRCDPISGHTALYWYRQSLGQGPEFLIYFQGTGAADDSGLPNDRFFAVRPEGSVSTLKIQRTERGDSAVYLCASSPPGARNEQFFGPGTRLTVL.

This clone is classed as medium-sized. The chain links TRBV6-2 or TRBV6-3 to TRBJ2-7, with D unresolved. V lost 4 bases to trimming and J lost 3 bases, with 10 bases between them. CDR1 and CDR2 (germline): MNHEY, SVGEGT. The CDR3 extends over 13 amino acids. The CDR3 here is CASSSTVYYEQYF. Here the CDR3 DNA reads TGTGCCAGCAGTTCGACGGTCTACTACGAGCAGTACTTC.

The chain uses TRBV7-3 and TRBJ2-3, with D uncertain. V was shortened by 5 bases and J by 1 base, with 13 bases between the two germline ends. There are 15 residues in the CDR3. Per germline, CDR1 SGHTA and CDR2 FQGTGA. Written as DNA, the CDR3 is TGTGCCAGCAGCGCCTTAGGGCTTCGCACAGATACGCAGTATTTT. This sequence encodes CASSALGLRTDTQYF. Supplemented by reference TRBV7-3 and TRBJ2-3, the full variable domain reads GAGVSQTPSNKVTEKGKYVELRCDPISGHTALYWYRQSLGQGPEFLIYFQGTGAADDSGLPNDRFFAVRPEGSVSTLKIQRTERGDSAVYLCASSALGLRTDTQYFGPGTRLTVL.

In its sample, this clone was seen once. The V call is TRBV9, the J call TRBJ2-2; D may match TRBD1 or TRBD2 (5 bases each). Trimming left V 3 bases short and J 7 bases short, with 16 bases between. The CDR3 runs 15 residues. Germline CDR1 is SGDLS and CDR2 is YYNGEE. The CDR3 nucleotides read TGTGCCAGCAGCGAAGGGACCGCCCGGGGCGGGGAGCTGTTTTTT. Protein product: CASSEGTARGGELFF. Full variable domain (rest looked up from reference TRBV9 and TRBJ2-2): DSGVTQTPKHLITATGQRVTLRCSPRSGDLSVYWYQQSLDQGLQFLIQYYNGEERAKGNILERFSAQQFPDLHSELNLSSLELGDSALYFCASSEGTARGGELFFGEGSRLTVL.

The V and J genes are TRBV15 and TRBJ2-5, with D tentatively TRBD2 (6 bases). V dropped 3 bases and J dropped 9 bases, with 14 bases sitting between them. The CDR3 runs to 13 residues. CDR1 is LNHNV and CDR2 is YYDKDF in the germline V gene (reference sequence). CDR3 protein: CATSSGGLGAQYF. The CDR3 DNA follows: TGTGCCACCAGCAGCGGGGGATTGGGGGCCCAGTACTTC.

In its sample, this clone was seen once. The chain combines TRBV2 with TRBJ1-2; weak D call: TRBD1 (6 bases). Between the trimmed V and J ends, which lost 6 bases and 2 bases, there was a span of 16 bases. CDR1 SNHLY and CDR2 FYNNEI come from the germline V gene. This CDR3 comprises 15 residues. DNA of the CDR3: TGTGCCAGCAGGAATGGGGGGGCGCAGAACTATGGCTACACCTTC. It specifies CASRNGGAQNYGYTF.

The chain joins TRBV18 to TRBJ2-7; D is undetermined. The CDR3 is made up of 15 amino acids. V was cut by 2 bases and J by 2 bases, with 13 bases left in between. Germline values: CDR1 KGHSH, CDR2 LQKENI. CDR3 residues: CASSPEYRRTYEQYF. The DNA for the CDR3 is TGTGCCAGCTCACCAGAGTACAGACGAACCTACGAGCAGTACTTC.

The gene calls are TRBV6-5 and TRBJ1-2, with D tentatively TRBD1 (5 bases). Germline V gives CDR1 MNHEY, CDR2 SVGAGI. The V end was cut by 4 bases, the J end by 7 bases, with 16 bases between. The CDR3 spans 14 residues. The CDR3 nucleotides read TGTGCCAGCAGTTTGGGACGGCCTTCGACTGGCTACACCTTC. It specifies CASSLGRPSTGYTF.

This chain links TRBV4-1 with TRBJ2-1, with TRBD2 matching over 11 bases. J gave up 8 bases and V 4 bases, and 16 bases lay outside the gene matches. This CDR3 spans 18 amino acids. Germline-derived CDR1 and CDR2 are MGHRA and YSYEKL. This chain's CDR3 is CASSLPGRKLAGAHEQFF. The CDR3, as DNA: TGCGCCAGCAGCCTCCCGGGCCGAAAACTAGCGGGAGCCCATGAGCAGTTCTTC.

The CDR3 protein is CSVETGEQYF. In DNA, the CDR3 is TGCAGCGTTGAAACGGGGGAGCAGTACTTC. This chain links TRBV29-1 with TRBJ2-7; D might be TRBD2 (5 bases). CDR3 length: 10 residues. CDR1 is SQVTM and CDR2 is ANQGSEA in the germline V gene. Trimming removed 2 bases at V and 7 bases at J, with 6 bases between.